Ten or more counts support the clone carrying this TCR beta chain. Unique molecular identifiers featured in how the TCRbeta library was prepared. A single record per CDR3 protein comes from TCRdb applying MiXCR to the PCR reads. The sample has under 450,000 distinct CDR3 sequences, about an eighth seen once. These data are taken from a study of T-cell reconstitution after alpha-beta-depleted transplantation in children. This CDR3 spans 12 amino acids. V lost 5 bases to trimming and J lost 2 bases, with 6 bases between them. CDR1 and CDR2 (germline): SEHNR, FQNEAQ (reference sequence). The clonotype originates from a human donor who donated a stem cell graft to a child with Fanconi anemia. Sequenced here: PBMCs, sampled from the stem cell graft. The rearrangement links TRBV7-9 to TRBJ2-5; D gene unclear. This CDR3 reads CASSVLQETQYF. In DNA, the CDR3 is TGTGCCAGCAGCGTATTACAAGAGACCCAGTACTTC.